What follows describes a single TCR beta chain. Libraries were prepared by immunoSEQ multiplex PCR; TCRdb keeps only in-frame clonotypes and omits some of them. The data hold roughly 53,000 clones, with over 80% observed a single time. This entry belongs to a study of early stage breast cancer tumors. This clonotype originated in a person in their 70s with breast cancer. The sequenced sample consisted of blood.

CDR3 sequence (DNA): TGTGCCAGCAGCTTACACAGGGGGCGGGTTGAGACCCAGTACTTC. Its translation: CASSLHRGRVETQYF. The V gene is TRBV11-2, the J gene TRBJ2-5; TRBD1 matches at 9 bases. The CDR3 runs 15 residues. V was pared by 2 bases and J by 5 bases, with 6 bases of the junction left unmatched. Per the germline V gene, CDR1 is SGHAT and CDR2 is FQNNGV.